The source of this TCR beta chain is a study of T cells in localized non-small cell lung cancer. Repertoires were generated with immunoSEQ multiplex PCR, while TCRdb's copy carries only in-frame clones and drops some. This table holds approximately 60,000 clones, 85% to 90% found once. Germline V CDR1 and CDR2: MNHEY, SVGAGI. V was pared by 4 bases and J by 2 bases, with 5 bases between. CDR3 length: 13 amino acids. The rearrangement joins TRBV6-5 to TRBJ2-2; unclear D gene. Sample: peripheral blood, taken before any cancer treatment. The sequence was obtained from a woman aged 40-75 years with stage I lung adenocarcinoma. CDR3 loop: CASSSSNTGELFF. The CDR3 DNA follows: TGTGCCAGCAGTTCCTCAAACACCGGGGAGCTGTTTTTT.